Included here is one T cell receptor (beta chain) sequence, with context. The sample comes from a study of blood T cell repertoires in COVID-19. J gave up 5 bases and V 7 bases, and 2 bases lay outside the gene matches. The CDR3 runs to 13 residues. CDR1 is LNHDA, CDR2 SQIVND, per germline (reference sequence). Here immunoSEQ multiplex PCR was the method, and the copy in TCRdb shows in-frame clones only, minus some. The repertoire has some 110,000 clones, roughly four fifths of them found once; the top ten carry about 2.5%. Material for sequencing was peripheral blood. The chain is built from TRBV19 and TRBJ1-4; 9 nucleotides line up with TRBD1. This sequence originates from a man in his fifties with acute or convalescent COVID-19. The CDR3 bases are TGTGCCAGTACCGGGACAGGGAATGAAAAACTGTTTTTT. Encoded protein: CASTGTGNEKLFF.